This T cell receptor (beta chain) was obtained from a study of T cells in Graves' hyperthyroidism and ophthalmopathy. Whole-study findings and limits: Ophthalmopathy, which appeared later, was predicted by the model a median roughly 6.6 months before onset. Clonotypes that were expanded in thyroid above 0.001 mostly appeared in blood too.

The table lists this clonotype with a few counts. The target antigen is unknown. The investigators amplified TCR beta CDR3 regions from RNA transcripts. HTBI primers were employed in a first-round RT-PCR of the TCR CDR3. TCRdb reanalysed the multiplex PCR reads using MiXCR and keeps one entry per CDR3 protein. Among hundreds of thousands of distinct CDR3 sequences listed, about a fifth were seen once. The CDR3 covers 15 residues. The germline V gene encodes CDR1 SEHNR and CDR2 FQNEAQ (reference sequence). Trimming stripped 4 bases from V and 1 base from J, with 10 bases between. Fresh 10 ml peripheral blood yielded PBMCs.

The material sequenced was blood. The source of this sequence is a man aged 30 to 39 with Graves' ophthalmopathy. V is TRBV7-9 and J is TRBJ2-2, with D maybe TRBD1 (5 bases). CDR3 bases: TGTGCCAGCAGCTCCGTCACAGGGAACACCGGGGAGCTGTTTTTT. This gives the protein CASSSVTGNTGELFF. Complete variable domain (other parts from reference TRBV7-9 and TRBJ2-2): DTGVSQNPRHKITKRGQNVTFRCDPISEHNRLYWYRQTLGQGPEFLTYFQNEAQLEKSRLLSDRFSAERPKGSFSTLEIQRTEQGDSAMYLCASSSVTGNTGELFFGEGSRLTVL.